The rows below give T cell receptor beta chains drawn from one sample of a study of OX40 agonist ivuxolimab in advanced cancers. Generated by immunoSEQ multiplex PCR, the TCRdb table keeps only in-frame clones and is missing some. The table has roughly 32,000 clones, nearly 95% seen once. Specimen: CD4+ or CD8+ T cells sorted from blood, collected in a trial of the OX40 agonist ivuxolimab. These receptors were taken from an adult with an advanced solid tumor such as melanoma, head and neck, liver or kidney cancer. The CDR3 runs from the conserved cysteine through the conserved F or W. A D gene is named only where the DNA matches it firmly. For some rows the clone size is stated as once, few or many, or as a class when expanded; others skip it.

d_call: .; clone_size: .; j_call: TRBJ1-2; v_call: TRBV7-6; cdr3_nt: TGTGCCAGCAGCCCGGGAGCCTTTCAGGGAGGCTACACCTTC; cdr3_aa: CASSPGAFQGGYTF
d_call: TRBD2; clone_size: .; j_call: TRBJ2-7; v_call: TRBV10-3; cdr3_nt: TGTGCCATCAGTGACCGGACTAGCGGGAGTGCCTACGAGCAGTACTTC; cdr3_aa: CAISDRTSGSAYEQYF
d_call: .; clone_size: .; j_call: TRBJ1-3; v_call: TRBV9; cdr3_nt: TGTGCCAGCAGCCCGGACCCTTCTGGAAACACCATATATTTT; cdr3_aa: CASSPDPSGNTIYF
d_call: .; clone_size: .; j_call: TRBJ1-3; v_call: TRBV4-1; cdr3_nt: TGCGCCAGCAGCCAAGATAGCGGCCGTGGAAACACCATATATTTT; cdr3_aa: CASSQDSGRGNTIYF
d_call: TRBD2; clone_size: .; j_call: TRBJ2-1; v_call: TRBV4-2; cdr3_nt: TGTGCCAGCAGCCAACTCGGACTAGCGGGGGACAATGAGCAGTTCTTC; cdr3_aa: CASSQLGLAGDNEQFF
d_call: .; clone_size: .; j_call: TRBJ2-1; v_call: TRBV30; cdr3_nt: TGTGCCTGGAGTGTACCGTTAGGTGACATCTCCTACAATGAGCAGTTCTTC; cdr3_aa: CAWSVPLGDISYNEQFF
d_call: TRBD1; clone_size: .; j_call: TRBJ1-2; v_call: TRBV19; cdr3_nt: TGTGCCAGTAGTCAGGGGGGGACAAGTTTTTTCGGCTACACCTTC; cdr3_aa: CASSQGGTSFFGYTF
d_call: .; clone_size: .; j_call: TRBJ2-1; v_call: TRBV30; cdr3_nt: TGTGCCTGGAGTGTAAAGGGATCCTACAATGAGCAGTTCTTC; cdr3_aa: CAWSVKGSYNEQFF
d_call: TRBD1; clone_size: .; j_call: TRBJ1-1; v_call: TRBV10-3; cdr3_nt: TGTGCCATCAGATCCGGGACAGGGGAGTCTGAAGCTTTCTTT; cdr3_aa: CAIRSGTGESEAFF
d_call: .; clone_size: .; j_call: TRBJ2-3; v_call: TRBV7-3; cdr3_nt: TGTGCCAGCAGCCAAGGACAGCCTTCTAGCACAGATACGCAGTATTTT; cdr3_aa: CASSQGQPSSTDTQYF
d_call: .; clone_size: .; j_call: TRBJ1-5; v_call: TRBV18; cdr3_nt: TGTGCCAGCTCACCAATGAATAGCAATCAGCCCCAGCATTTT; cdr3_aa: CASSPMNSNQPQHF
d_call: TRBD2; clone_size: .; j_call: TRBJ2-5; v_call: TRBV18; cdr3_nt: TGTGCCAGCTCACCTTTGAGGTCTAGCGGGGGAGAAGAGACCCAGTACTTC; cdr3_aa: CASSPLRSSGGEETQYF
d_call: .; clone_size: few; j_call: TRBJ2-5; v_call: TRBV29-1; cdr3_nt: TGCAGCGTTGAAGTGGGAGGCAGGGCCCAGTACTTC; cdr3_aa: CSVEVGGRAQYF
d_call: TRBD1; clone_size: .; j_call: TRBJ1-4; v_call: TRBV15; cdr3_nt: TGTGCCACCCAGGGGGCCTCCTTGGAAAAACTGTTTTTT; cdr3_aa: CATQGASLEKLFF
d_call: .; clone_size: .; j_call: TRBJ1-3; v_call: TRBV7-2; cdr3_nt: TGTGCCAGCAGCTTAGCTAGAGGGGTAGACACCATATATTTT; cdr3_aa: CASSLARGVDTIYF
d_call: TRBD1; clone_size: .; j_call: TRBJ1-1; v_call: TRBV4-3; cdr3_nt: TGCGCCAGCAGCCAAGAAAGGACAGGGAGCACTGAAGCTTTCTTT; cdr3_aa: CASSQERTGSTEAFF
d_call: TRBD2; clone_size: once; j_call: TRBJ2-3; v_call: TRBV30; cdr3_nt: TGTGCCTGGAGTGTACTAGCGGGAGCAACAGATACGCAGTATTTT; cdr3_aa: CAWSVLAGATDTQYF
d_call: .; clone_size: .; j_call: TRBJ1-1; v_call: TRBV18; cdr3_nt: TGTGCCAGCTCAGCAGTCGACCAGAACACTGAAGCTTTCTTT; cdr3_aa: CASSAVDQNTEAFF
d_call: .; clone_size: .; j_call: TRBJ2-7; v_call: TRBV15; cdr3_nt: TGTGCCACCAGCAGAGACAGGGGCTACGAGCAGTACTTC; cdr3_aa: CATSRDRGYEQYF
d_call: .; clone_size: .; j_call: TRBJ2-7; v_call: TRBV27; cdr3_nt: TGTGCCAGCAGTTTCACAGGGAGATGGAAGCAGTACTTC; cdr3_aa: CASSFTGRWKQYF
d_call: .; clone_size: .; j_call: TRBJ2-6; v_call: TRBV19; cdr3_nt: TGTGCCAGTAGTATCGCCCCCGGCTCTGGGGCCAACGTCCTGACTTTC; cdr3_aa: CASSIAPGSGANVLTF
d_call: TRBD1; clone_size: .; j_call: TRBJ2-2; v_call: TRBV4-1; cdr3_nt: TGCGCCAGCAGCTACGACAGGGAAAACGGGGAGCTGTTTTTT; cdr3_aa: CASSYDRENGELFF
d_call: TRBD1; clone_size: .; j_call: TRBJ1-1; v_call: TRBV4-2; cdr3_nt: TGTGCCAGCAGCCAAGATCCGGGACAGTTAACTGAAGCTTTCTTT; cdr3_aa: CASSQDPGQLTEAFF
d_call: .; clone_size: .; j_call: TRBJ1-4; v_call: TRBV7-9; cdr3_nt: TGTGCCAGCAGCTTAGCGTTGGGGAATGAAAAACTGTTTTTT; cdr3_aa: CASSLALGNEKLFF
d_call: .; clone_size: .; j_call: TRBJ1-2; v_call: TRBV29-1; cdr3_nt: TGCAGCGTTGATCTGGCGGGGGCCGGCTATGGCTACACCTTC; cdr3_aa: CSVDLAGAGYGYTF
d_call: .; clone_size: .; j_call: TRBJ1-2; v_call: TRBV7-2; cdr3_nt: TGTGCCAGCAGCTTAAGGACGGGGGATTCGAAGGGCTACACCTTC; cdr3_aa: CASSLRTGDSKGYTF
d_call: .; clone_size: once; j_call: TRBJ2-2; v_call: TRBV2; cdr3_nt: TGTGCCAGCAGTGTTCAAACCGGGGAGCTGTTTTTT; cdr3_aa: CASSVQTGELFF
d_call: .; clone_size: .; j_call: TRBJ1-1; v_call: TRBV7-2; cdr3_nt: TGTGCCAGCAGCTTAGTAGGGAGGGCTGAAGCTTTCTTT; cdr3_aa: CASSLVGRAEAFF
d_call: TRBD2; clone_size: .; j_call: TRBJ2-7; v_call: TRBV5-1; cdr3_nt: TGCGCCAGCAGCTTCGGCGGGACTAGCAGCTCCTACGAGCAGTACTTC; cdr3_aa: CASSFGGTSSSYEQYF
d_call: .; clone_size: .; j_call: TRBJ2-5; v_call: TRBV5-6; cdr3_nt: TGTGCCAGCAGCTTTATGGAGACCCAGTACTTC; cdr3_aa: CASSFMETQYF
d_call: .; clone_size: .; j_call: TRBJ2-3; v_call: TRBV30; cdr3_nt: TGTGCCTGGAGTGTACAACAGACGCAGTATTTT; cdr3_aa: CAWSVQQTQYF
d_call: .; clone_size: .; j_call: TRBJ2-7; v_call: TRBV11-2; cdr3_nt: TGTGCCAGCAGCCCGACAGGTATATCCTACGAGCAGTACTTC; cdr3_aa: CASSPTGISYEQYF